Listed below are T cell receptor beta chains from one sample, sequenced in a study of T cells expressing NK-cell markers. TCRdb reanalyzed the 5' RACE reads and collapses them to one entry per CDR3 protein, without DNA. The specimen's table records about 430,000 distinct CDR3 sequences. The sample comprised blood T cells: a sorted CD56 or NKG2C T cell subset, CD4+ or CD8+ T cells, or bulk PBMC T cells (not recorded which). These TCRs come from a woman aged 45-65 years in good health. The CDR3 runs from the conserved cysteine through the conserved F or W.

J | V | CDR3
TRBJ2-2 | TRBV6-1 | CASSQSFSGRAGTGELFF
TRBJ2-1 | TRBV5-1 | CASSSEGVSGRAENEQFF
TRBJ2-2 | TRBV11-1 | CASSPVEWGRTVSTGELFF
TRBJ1-5 | TRBV3-1 | CASSPNARANQPQHF
TRBJ2-1 | TRBV14 | CASSQNLLAGRFF
TRBJ2-7 | TRBV5-6 | CASSPQRGISYEQYF
TRBJ2-7 | TRBV27 | CASSLMRLADFYEQYF
TRBJ2-7 | TRBV3-1 | CASSHTSYEQYF
TRBJ2-1 | TRBV24-1 | CATSEEGSRNEQFF
TRBJ1-1 | TRBV7-9 | CASSLGKLRRDRALLNTEAFF
TRBJ1-2 | TRBV7-9 | CASSLGGAIRYGYTF
TRBJ2-2 | TRBV7-2 | CASSDRLGNTGELFF
TRBJ2-5 | TRBV18 | CASSSFTAWETQYF
TRBJ2-1 | TRBV20-1 | CSASPPPRSYNEQFF
TRBJ2-3 | TRBV11-1 | CASSFMVLGGPGTDTQYF
TRBJ2-3 | TRBV3-1 | CASSQPSPGDTQYF
TRBJ2-3 | TRBV5-5 | CASSFDKHTTDTQYF
TRBJ2-4 | TRBV5-1 | CASREGPKNIQYF
TRBJ2-6 | TRBV4-2 | CASSQDRQGGISGANVLTF
TRBJ2-2 | TRBV2 | CACRDKNTGELFF
TRBJ2-7 | TRBV6-5 | CASSLALAGEGEQYF
TRBJ2-1 | TRBV2 | CASSDGLAGTEQFF
TRBJ2-1 | TRBV5-1 | CASSRAGTGVDNEQFF
TRBJ2-1 | TRBV5-6 | CASSFLGGSSYNEQFF
TRBJ1-3 | TRBV20-1 | CSARPRQRSSGNTIYF
TRBJ2-1 | TRBV20-1 | CSARVSEGPYNEQFF
TRBJ2-4 | TRBV5-6 | CASSSRHGGGVIQYF
TRBJ2-3 | TRBV27 | CASSLNPTANTQYF
TRBJ2-3 | TRBV5-1 | CASSSGLFTDTQYF
TRBJ2-1 | TRBV11-2 | CASSFSTSGLSSSYNEQFF
TRBJ1-5 | TRBV19 | CASSHPRGGNQPQHF
TRBJ2-1 | TRBV5-1 | CASSSTSGPPSSYNEQFF
TRBJ2-3 | TRBV24-1 | CATSDPGGGPDTQYF
TRBJ2-2 | TRBV5-4 | CASSPGTSSNTGELFF
TRBJ2-5 | TRBV7-9 | CASSLLGGGETQYF
TRBJ2-7 | TRBV3-1 | CASSQEGLGTDEQYF
TRBJ2-7 | TRBV7-9 | CASSPHPRGYEQYF
TRBJ1-1 | TRBV14 | CASSPSLGVPPREAFF
TRBJ2-5 | TRBV5-1 | CASSLGGQYVKETQYF
TRBJ1-5 | TRBV19 | CASSINAAGNQPQHF
TRBJ1-2 | TRBV29-1 | CSVRQGGGYTF
TRBJ1-1 | TRBV5-1 | CASSLAKTPSPEAFF
TRBJ2-3 | TRBV24-1 | CATSDPPTASQYF
TRBJ1-1 | TRBV4-1 | CASSHPPSDMNTEAFF
TRBJ2-5 | TRBV11-2 | CASSSRPLAGHKETQYF
TRBJ1-4 | TRBV4-2 | CASSQKDATNEKLFF
TRBJ2-7 | TRBV24-1 | CATSDRAVGKGGYEQYF
TRBJ2-2 | TRBV7-2 | CASSLVVAGGSTGELFF
TRBJ2-7 | TRBV12-3/TRBV12-4 | CASSLVGRIVAYEQYF
TRBJ1-4 | TRBV3-1 | CASSLGTGGKLFF
TRBJ2-5 | TRBV3-1 | CASSQRKPGPRETQYF